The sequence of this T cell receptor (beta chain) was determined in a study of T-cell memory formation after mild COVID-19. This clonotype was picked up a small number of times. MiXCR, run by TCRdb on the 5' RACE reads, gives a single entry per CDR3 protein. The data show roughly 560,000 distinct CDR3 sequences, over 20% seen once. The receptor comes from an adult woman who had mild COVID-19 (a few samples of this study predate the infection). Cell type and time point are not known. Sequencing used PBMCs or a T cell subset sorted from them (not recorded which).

This CDR3 is CSARRPQGAHTEAFF. Here the CDR3 DNA reads TGCAGTGCTAGAAGACCACAGGGGGCGCATACTGAAGCTTTCTTT. The chain links TRBV20-1 to TRBJ1-1, with 9 bases matching TRBD1. This CDR3 contains 15 residues. V trimming: 2 bases; J trimming: 5 bases; junction bases outside the gene matches: 9. Germline V gene data show CDR1 as DFQATT and CDR2 as SNEGSKA (reference sequence).